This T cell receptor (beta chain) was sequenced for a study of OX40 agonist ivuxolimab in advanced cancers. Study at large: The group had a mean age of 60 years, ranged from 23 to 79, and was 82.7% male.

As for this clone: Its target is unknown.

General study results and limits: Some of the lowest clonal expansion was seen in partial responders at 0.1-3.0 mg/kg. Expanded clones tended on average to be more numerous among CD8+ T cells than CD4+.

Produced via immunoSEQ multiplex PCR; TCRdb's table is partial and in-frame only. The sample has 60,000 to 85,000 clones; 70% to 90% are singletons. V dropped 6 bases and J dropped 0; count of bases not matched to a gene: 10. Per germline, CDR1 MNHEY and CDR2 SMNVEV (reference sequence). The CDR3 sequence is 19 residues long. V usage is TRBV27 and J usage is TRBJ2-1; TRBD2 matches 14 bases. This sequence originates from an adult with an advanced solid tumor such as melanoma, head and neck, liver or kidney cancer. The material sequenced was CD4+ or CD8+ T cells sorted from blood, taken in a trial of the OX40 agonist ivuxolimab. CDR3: CASSRSPGTSGSSYNEQFF. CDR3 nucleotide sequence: TGTGCCAGCAGCCGAAGCCCTGGGACTAGCGGGAGCTCCTACAATGAGCAGTTCTTC.